The clone carrying this TCR beta chain came up a few times. Antigen specificity is unknown. This record belongs to a study of CD8+ T cells in alopecia areata. On the study more broadly: Tofacitinib therapy lasting 6 to 18 months was followed by 6 months off drug. General study findings and limits: There were also resident alphabeta T cells of normal skin sequenced in scalp samples. Among patients, TCR sharing was less clear than in mice, a difference possibly due in part to HLA diversity in the patient population. Higher clonality was seen in lesional scalp than in normal scalp, especially in alopecia totalis/universalis.

CDR3 length equals 11 residues. Looked up from germline, CDR1 is GTSNPN and CDR2 is SVGIG (reference sequence). V shed 5 bases and J shed 6 bases, with 10 bases lying between them. In each case, RNA was isolated and then reverse transcribed into cDNA as the sequencing template. Using immunoSEQ multiplex PCR, the repertoire was profiled, and TCRdb retains in-frame clones only, with some absent. Counted here are 150,000 to 200,000 clones, 40% to 65% occurring once; the ten biggest clones make up 11%. Treatment in this sample: oral pan-JAK inhibitor, 5-10 mg twice daily. The TCR sequence derives from a human donor with alopecia areata. The sample here was CD8+ T cells sorted from blood, taken at week 24, from a patient treated with tofacitinib. The V call is TRBV30, the J call TRBJ1-1; possible D gene TRBD1, 6 bases. CDR3 nucleotide sequence: TGTGCCTGGTGGACAGTTGCTGAAGCTTTCTTT. It is translated as CAWWTVAEAFF.